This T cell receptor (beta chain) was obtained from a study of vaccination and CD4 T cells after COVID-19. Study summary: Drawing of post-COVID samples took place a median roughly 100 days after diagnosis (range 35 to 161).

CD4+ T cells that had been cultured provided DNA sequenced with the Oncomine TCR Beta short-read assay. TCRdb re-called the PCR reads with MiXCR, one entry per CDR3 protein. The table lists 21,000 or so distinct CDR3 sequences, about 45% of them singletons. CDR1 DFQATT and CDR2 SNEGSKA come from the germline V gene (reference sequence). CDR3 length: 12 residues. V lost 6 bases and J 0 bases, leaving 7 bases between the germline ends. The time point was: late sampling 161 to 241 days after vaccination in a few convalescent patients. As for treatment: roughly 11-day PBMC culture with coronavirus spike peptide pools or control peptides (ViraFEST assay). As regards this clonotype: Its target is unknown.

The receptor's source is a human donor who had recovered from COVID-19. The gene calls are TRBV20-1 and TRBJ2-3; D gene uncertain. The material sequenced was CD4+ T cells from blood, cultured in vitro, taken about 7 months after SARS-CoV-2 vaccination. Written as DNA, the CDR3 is TGCAGTGCCCCCAGGAGCACAGATACGCAGTATTTT. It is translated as CSAPRSTDTQYF.